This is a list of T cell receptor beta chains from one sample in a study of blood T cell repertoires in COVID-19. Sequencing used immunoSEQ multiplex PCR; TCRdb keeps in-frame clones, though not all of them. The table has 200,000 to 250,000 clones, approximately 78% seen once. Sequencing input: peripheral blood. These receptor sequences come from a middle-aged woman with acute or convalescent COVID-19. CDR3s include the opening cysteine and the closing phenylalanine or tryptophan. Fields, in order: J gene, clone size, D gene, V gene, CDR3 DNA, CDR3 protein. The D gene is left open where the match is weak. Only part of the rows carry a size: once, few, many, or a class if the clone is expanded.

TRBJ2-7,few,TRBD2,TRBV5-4,TGTGCCAGCAGCTCTTTAGCGGGAGGGCCCTACGAGCAGTACTTC,CASSSLAGGPYEQYF
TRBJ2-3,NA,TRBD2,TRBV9,TGTGCCAGCAGCGTAGGCGGGGGGGGATACACAGATACGCAGTATTTT,CASSVGGGGYTDTQYF
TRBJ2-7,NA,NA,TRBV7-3,TGTGCCAGCAGCTTAGTGGGGGGTTCCTACGAGCAGTACTTC,CASSLVGGSYEQYF
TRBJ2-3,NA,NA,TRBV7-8,TGTGCGCGCCAGCCAGGGGGGCCGGGTACGCAGTATTTT,CARQPGGPGTQYF
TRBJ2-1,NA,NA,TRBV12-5,TGTGCTAGTGGTTTGGTACTGGCGGGGCTCCTGCCGAGTGAGCAGTTCTTC,CASGLVLAGLLPSEQFF
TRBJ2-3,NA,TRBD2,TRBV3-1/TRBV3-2,TGTGCCAGCAGCCGTACGGGGAGCGGGGGGGCAAAACTCACAGATACGCAGTATTTT,CASSRTGSGGAKLTDTQYF
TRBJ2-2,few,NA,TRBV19,TGTGCCAGCACCCCACGCGGGTCCGGGGAGCTGTTTTTT,CASTPRGSGELFF
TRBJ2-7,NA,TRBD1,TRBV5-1,TGCGCCAGCAGCTTTTCCGGGACAGGGCTTTACGAGCAGTACTTC,CASSFSGTGLYEQYF
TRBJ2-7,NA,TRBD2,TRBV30,TGTGCCTGGAGTCCCGGGGGGGAACTCTACGAGCAGTACTTC,CAWSPGGELYEQYF
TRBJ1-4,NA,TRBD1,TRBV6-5,TGTGCCAGCACCCCCGGACAGGGCATTGAAAAACTGTTTTTT,CASTPGQGIEKLFF
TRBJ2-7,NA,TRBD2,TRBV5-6,TGTGCCAGCAGCTTGGTAACTAGCGGGGGCCTCTCCTACGAGCAGTACTTC,CASSLVTSGGLSYEQYF
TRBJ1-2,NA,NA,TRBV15,TGTGCCACCAGCAGAGGGCAGGACTATGGCTACACCTTC,CATSRGQDYGYTF
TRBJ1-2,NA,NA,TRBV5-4,TGTGCCAGCAGCTTGGGTAGAGGCAACTATGGCTACACCTTC,CASSLGRGNYGYTF
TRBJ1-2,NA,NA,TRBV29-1,TGCAGCGTAGACAGTAACTATGGCTACACCTTC,CSVDSNYGYTF
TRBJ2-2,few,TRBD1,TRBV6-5,TGTGCCAGCAGTTACTCTACAGGGGTCACCGGGGAGCTGTTTTTT,CASSYSTGVTGELFF
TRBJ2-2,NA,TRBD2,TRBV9,TGTGCCAGCAGCCCTGGACTAGCGGTCGGGGAGCTGTTTTTT,CASSPGLAVGELFF
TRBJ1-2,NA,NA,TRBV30,TGTGCCTGGAGGCAGTATGGCTACACCTTC,CAWRQYGYTF
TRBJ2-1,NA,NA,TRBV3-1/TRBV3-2,TGTGCCAGCAGCTCAAGGGGCAGAGAGCAGTTCTTC,CASSSRGREQFF
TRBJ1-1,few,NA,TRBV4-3,TGCGCCAGCAGCCAATATTCAGGGTTCCCTGAAGCTTTCTTT,CASSQYSGFPEAFF
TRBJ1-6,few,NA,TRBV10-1,TGCGCCAGCAGTGAGGGGTCGGGGGGATCACCCCTCCACTTT,CASSEGSGGSPLHF
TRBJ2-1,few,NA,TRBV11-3,TGTGCCAGCAGCTTTGGCGGCCCCTACAATGAGCAGTTCTTC,CASSFGGPYNEQFF
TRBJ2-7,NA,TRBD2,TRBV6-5,TGTGCCACTTCGACCGGGGGGAGTTCCTACGAGCAGTACTTC,CATSTGGSSYEQYF
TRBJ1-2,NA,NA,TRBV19,TGTGCCAGTAGTGAACAGGGTAGGGTCTATGGCTACACCTTC,CASSEQGRVYGYTF
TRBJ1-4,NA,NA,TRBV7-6,TGTGCCAGCAGCTGGGCCCGGTCAGGGGCAAATGAAAAACTGTTTTTT,CASSWARSGANEKLFF
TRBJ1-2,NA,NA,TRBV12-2,TGTGCAAGTCGCTTCGGCGTGGGACAGACGGCGTATGGCTACACCTTC,CASRFGVGQTAYGYTF
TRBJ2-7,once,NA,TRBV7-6,TGTGCCAGCAGCCCCGGGGGATACGAGCAGTACTTC,CASSPGGYEQYF
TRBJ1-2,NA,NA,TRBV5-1,TGCGCCAGCAGCTTGACAGGGTTGAACTATGGCTACACCTTC,CASSLTGLNYGYTF
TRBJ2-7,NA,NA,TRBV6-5,TGTGCCAGCAGCCGCGACAGATCCTACGAGCAGTACTTC,CASSRDRSYEQYF